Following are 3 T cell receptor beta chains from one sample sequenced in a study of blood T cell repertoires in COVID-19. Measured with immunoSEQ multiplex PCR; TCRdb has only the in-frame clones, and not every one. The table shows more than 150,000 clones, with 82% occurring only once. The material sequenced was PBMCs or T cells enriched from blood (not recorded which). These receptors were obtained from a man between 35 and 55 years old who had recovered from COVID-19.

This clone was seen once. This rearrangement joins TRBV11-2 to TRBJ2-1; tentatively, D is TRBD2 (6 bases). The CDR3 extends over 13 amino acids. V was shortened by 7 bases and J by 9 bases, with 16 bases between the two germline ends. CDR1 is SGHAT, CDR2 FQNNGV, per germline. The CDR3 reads CASNLVWEAEQFF. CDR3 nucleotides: TGTGCCAGCAATTTGGTCTGGGAGGCTGAGCAGTTCTTC.

CDR3 residues: CASSDWTSGKGANEQFF. CDR3 DNA: TGTGCCAGCAGTGATTGGACTAGCGGTAAGGGGGCTAATGAGCAGTTCTTC. The V and J genes are TRBV2 and TRBJ2-1; 10 nucleotides align to TRBD2. CDR3 size: 17 residues. CDR1 is SNHLY and CDR2 is FYNNEI in the germline V gene. V gave up 3 bases and J gave up 7 bases; unmatched junction bases: 12.

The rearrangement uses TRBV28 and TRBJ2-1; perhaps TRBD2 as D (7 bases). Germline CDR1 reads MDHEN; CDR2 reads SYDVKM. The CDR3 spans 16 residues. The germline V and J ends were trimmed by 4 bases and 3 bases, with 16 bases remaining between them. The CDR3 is CASSSSGGSRYNEQFF. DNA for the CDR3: TGTGCCAGCAGTTCGTCGGGGGGCTCACGCTACAATGAGCAGTTCTTC.